This T cell receptor (beta chain) was recovered during a study of T-cell memory formation after mild COVID-19. At the level of the study: TCR clusters showed largely donor specificity.

5'RACE with constant-segment primers built TCRalpha and TCRbeta cDNA libraries with UMIs. MiXCR was run by TCRdb on the 5' RACE reads, yielding one entry per CDR3 protein. The sample carries a few hundred thousand distinct CDR3 sequences, about 23% recorded once. Study-wide results and caveats: The study found balanced CD4/CD8 in clones contracting day 15 to 85 and a CD4+ lean in later expanders. The second-wave clones peaking on day 37 were not confirmed as SARS-CoV-2-specific.

CDR1 is LNHNV, CDR2 YYDKDF, per germline (reference sequence). Trimming left V 0 bases short and J 1 base short, with 10 bases between. The CDR3 is 16 residues long. Concerning this clonotype itself: Antigen unknown.

Specimen: PBMCs or a T cell subset sorted from them (not recorded which). This TCR derives from an adult woman who had mild COVID-19 (a few samples of this study predate the infection). Cell type and time point are not known. The chain combines TRBV15 with TRBJ2-1, with D tentatively TRBD2 (6 bases). The CDR3 sequence: CATSRDGAGSYNEQFF. The DNA for the CDR3 is TGTGCCACCAGCAGAGATGGTGCGGGATCCTACAATGAGCAGTTCTTC.